The 10 T cell receptor beta chains below were found in one sample sequenced in a study of CD8 T cells in ankylosing spondylitis. TCRdb itself ran the 5' RACE reads through MiXCR, one entry per CDR3 protein. Of under 250,000 distinct CDR3 sequences listed, roughly 10% were seen once; the top ten hold less than 7.5%. The sequenced sample consisted of blood, either unsorted or a sorted T cell fraction (not recorded which). The receptors were gathered from a male donor with ankylosing spondylitis or in good health (not recorded which).

This clonotype has ten or more counts. Its ends do not fully match the called genes, so a read error is possible. This sequence joins TRBV29-1 and TRBJ2-2; 7 bases line up with TRBD2. Looked up from germline, CDR1 is SQVTM and CDR2 is ANQGSEA. The CDR3 covers 15 residues. CDR3 bases: TGCAGCGCCGGCGGGGTAGCGGGTAACAGCGGGGAGCTGTTTTTT. Encoded protein: CSAGGVAGNSGELFF.

The CDR3 sequence: CASSLARVTEAFF. The CDR3 DNA follows: TGCGCCAGCAGCTTGGCGCGGGTTACTGAAGCTTTCTTT. This chain uses TRBV5-1 with TRBJ1-1; D gene unclear. CDR3 length: 13 amino acids. The germline V gene encodes CDR1 SGHRS and CDR2 YFSETQ. Deletions cut 0 bases from V and 5 bases from J, with 8 bases between.

The chain joins TRBV28 to TRBJ1-6; D is possibly TRBD1 (6 bases). This CDR3 contains 15 residues. V lost 3 bases and J lost 9, with 15 bases in between. The V gene's germline CDR1 is MDHEN and CDR2 SYDVKM. CDR3 nucleotide sequence: TGTGCCAGCAGTTTGATAGGGCAGGGGTCTTCACCCCTCCACTTT. Its protein is CASSLIGQGSSPLHF.

The V call is TRBV9, the J call TRBJ2-1, with D unclear. The CDR3 has 12 amino acids. Trimming shortened V by 2 bases and J by 5 bases, and 5 bases separated the two germline ends. Germline-derived CDR1 and CDR2 are SGDLS and YYNGEE. The CDR3 DNA sequence: TGTGCCAGCAGCGTCAACCACAATGAGCAGTTCTTC. Its protein product is CASSVNHNEQFF. Looking up the rest from reference TRBV9 and TRBJ2-1 gives the full variable domain: DSGVTQTPKHLITATGQRVTLRCSPRSGDLSVYWYQQSLDQGLQFLIQYYNGEERAKGNILERFSAQQFPDLHSELNLSSLELGDSALYFCASSVNHNEQFFGPGTRLTVL.

The rearrangement links TRBV3-1 to TRBJ2-6, with 8 positions matching TRBD2. CDR1 and CDR2 (germline): LGHDT, YNNKEL (reference sequence). This CDR3 has 17 amino acids. J was trimmed by 0 bases and V by 1 base; bases with no gene match: 2. The CDR3 sequence is CASSQGTSSSGANVLTF. In DNA form, the CDR3 reads TGTGCCAGCAGCCAAGGGACTAGCAGCTCTGGGGCCAACGTCCTGACTTTC.

The chain links TRBV7-9 to TRBJ2-2, with D possibly matching TRBD2 (5 bases). The CDR3 is 16 residues long. The V end lost 5 bases, the J end lost 1 base, and 14 bases lay between the germline ends. Germline CDR1 SEHNR, CDR2 FQNEAQ (reference sequence). The CDR3 protein is CASSPGSSLNTGELFF. CDR3 DNA sequence: TGTGCCAGCAGCCCTGGGTCTAGCCTGAACACCGGGGAGCTGTTTTTT.

This clonotype was detected a few times. V gene TRBV7-9 combines with J gene TRBJ2-1; no reliable D call. This CDR3 comprises 14 residues. Germline V CDR1 and CDR2: SEHNR, FQNEAQ (reference sequence). Deletions cut 0 bases from V and 3 bases from J, with 6 bases between. In DNA, the CDR3 is TGTGCCAGCAGCTTAGCGGGTATCTACAATGAGCAGTTCTTC. Protein sequence: CASSLAGIYNEQFF.

This clonotype was detected ten times or more. The chain uses TRBV12-3 or TRBV12-4 and TRBJ1-2, with a possible D match to TRBD1 (5 bases). The V end was cut by 1 base, the J end by 13 bases, with 16 bases between. The CDR3 sequence is 13 residues long. CDR3 nucleotides: TGTGCCAGCAGTTTAGAGGGAGTGGGGCCGTGCACCTTC. As protein: CASSLEGVGPCTF.

This clonotype turned up a few times. V usage is TRBV20-1 and J usage is TRBJ1-2; 12 bases are shared with TRBD1. There are 14 residues in the CDR3. Losses at the gene ends were 4 bases for V and 8 bases for J; bases not matched to a gene: 8. CDR1 DFQATT and CDR2 SNEGSKA come from the germline V gene (reference sequence). Here the CDR3 reads CSATLRDRGRGYTF. The CDR3 nucleotides read TGCAGTGCTACCCTCCGGGACAGGGGGCGAGGCTACACCTTC.

This clonotype was seen more than once but under ten times. The chain recombines TRBV7-2 with TRBJ2-7; 7 bases map to TRBD2. V lost 0 bases, J lost 13 bases, and 9 bases stayed unmatched. The CDR3 is 13 residues long. The germline V gene encodes CDR1 SGHTA and CDR2 FQGNSA. The CDR3 protein is CASSLAATSQLYF. CDR3 sequence (DNA): TGTGCCAGCAGCTTAGCCGCGACTAGCCAACTCTACTTC.